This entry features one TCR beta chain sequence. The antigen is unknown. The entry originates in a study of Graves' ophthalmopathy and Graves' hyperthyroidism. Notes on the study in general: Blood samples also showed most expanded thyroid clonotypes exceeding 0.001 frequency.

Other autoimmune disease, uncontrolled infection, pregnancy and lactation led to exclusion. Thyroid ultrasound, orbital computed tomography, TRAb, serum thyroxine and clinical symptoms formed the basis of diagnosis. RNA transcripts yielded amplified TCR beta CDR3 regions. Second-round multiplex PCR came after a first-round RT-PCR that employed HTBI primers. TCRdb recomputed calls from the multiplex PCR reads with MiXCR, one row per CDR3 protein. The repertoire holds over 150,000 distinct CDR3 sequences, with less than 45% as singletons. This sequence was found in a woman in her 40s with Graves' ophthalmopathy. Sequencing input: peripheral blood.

Written as DNA, the CDR3 is TGTGCCAGCAGCTTCACCCCAGGGGGCGGCCGGGAGACCCAGTACTTC. Its translation is CASSFTPGGGRETQYF. This chain links TRBV7-8 with TRBJ2-5; 8 bases match TRBD1. This CDR3 spans 16 amino acids. CDR1 SGHVS and CDR2 FQNEAQ come from the germline V gene. V gave up 3 bases and J gave up 5 bases; unmatched junction bases: 11.